A selection of T cell receptor beta chains follows, all from one sample in a study of blood T cell repertoires in COVID-19. Libraries were prepared by immunoSEQ multiplex PCR; TCRdb keeps only in-frame clonotypes and omits some of them. The sample has some 53,000 clones; roughly nine tenths are singletons. Specimen: peripheral blood. The receptors derive from a human donor with active COVID-19. The donor label of this sample is uncertain. CDR3s include the opening cysteine and the closing phenylalanine or tryptophan. D genes are given only for firm matches.

J gene: TRBJ2-3; CDR3 length: 13; D gene: TRBD2; V gene: TRBV5-6; CDR3 protein: CASSNAGGATQYF; CDR3 DNA: TGTGCCAGCAGCAACGCGGGGGGGGCTACGCAGTATTTT
J gene: TRBJ2-5; CDR3 length: 13; D gene: TRBD1; V gene: TRBV3-1/TRBV3-2; CDR3 protein: CASSPDRATSQYF; CDR3 DNA: TGTGCCAGCAGCCCGGACAGGGCCACATCCCAGTACTTC
J gene: TRBJ2-5; CDR3 length: 14; D gene: -; V gene: TRBV5-4; CDR3 protein: CASSLWALEETQYF; CDR3 DNA: TGTGCCAGCAGCTTGTGGGCCCTCGAAGAGACCCAGTACTTC
J gene: TRBJ2-5; CDR3 length: 16; D gene: TRBD2; V gene: TRBV3-1/TRBV3-2; CDR3 protein: CASSQVGGGREETQYF; CDR3 DNA: TGTGCCAGCAGCCAAGTGGGCGGGGGGCGAGAGGAGACCCAGTACTTC
J gene: TRBJ1-1; CDR3 length: 15; D gene: -; V gene: TRBV5-1; CDR3 protein: CASSLEPGGNTEAFF; CDR3 DNA: TGCGCCAGCAGCTTGGAACCCGGTGGGAACACTGAAGCTTTCTTT
J gene: TRBJ1-1; CDR3 length: 19; D gene: -; V gene: TRBV21-1; CDR3 protein: CASSKAEKPSGTGGTEAFF; CDR3 DNA: TGTGCCAGCAGCAAAGCGGAAAAACCAAGCGGGACAGGGGGCACTGAAGCTTTCTTT
J gene: TRBJ2-2; CDR3 length: 18; D gene: TRBD2; V gene: TRBV9; CDR3 protein: CASSALGTSGGNTGELFF; CDR3 DNA: TGTGCCAGCAGCGCCCTCGGGACTAGCGGGGGGAACACCGGGGAGCTGTTTTTT
J gene: TRBJ2-2; CDR3 length: 17; D gene: -; V gene: TRBV18; CDR3 protein: CASSNQAGLINTGELFF; CDR3 DNA: TGTGCCAGCTCAAACCAAGCAGGCTTGATAAACACCGGGGAGCTGTTTTTT
J gene: TRBJ2-2; CDR3 length: 13; D gene: TRBD1; V gene: TRBV10-3; CDR3 protein: CAQGQTNTGELFF; CDR3 DNA: TGTGCCCAGGGACAGACGAACACCGGGGAGCTGTTTTTT
J gene: TRBJ2-5; CDR3 length: 17; D gene: TRBD2; V gene: TRBV5-1; CDR3 protein: CASRSGTRYTGQETQYF; CDR3 DNA: TGCGCCAGCAGATCCGGGACTAGATATACGGGGCAAGAGACCCAGTACTTC
J gene: TRBJ2-6; CDR3 length: 19; D gene: TRBD2; V gene: TRBV5-1; CDR3 protein: CASSLFREALVAGANVLTF; CDR3 DNA: TGCGCCAGCAGCTTGTTCCGGGAGGCTCTGGTAGCTGGGGCCAACGTCCTGACTTTC
J gene: TRBJ1-5; CDR3 length: 17; D gene: TRBD1; V gene: TRBV27; CDR3 protein: CASSFSRGGLSNQPQHF; CDR3 DNA: TGTGCCAGCAGTTTTAGTCGAGGGGGCCTTAGCAATCAGCCCCAGCATTTT